This T cell receptor (beta chain) was profiled in a study of Graves' ophthalmopathy and Graves' hyperthyroidism. Researchers turned away patients with other autoimmune diseases, uncontrolled infections, pregnancy or lactation. The CDR3 runs to 20 residues. The V gene lost 2 bases and the J gene lost 0 bases, with 25 bases spanning the gap. CDR1 is LNHDA and CDR2 is SQIVND in the germline V gene (reference sequence). Amplified TCR beta CDR3 regions were obtained using RNA transcripts as template. The library came from an HTBI-primed first-round RT-PCR and a second-round multiplex PCR. From the multiplex PCR reads, TCRdb called clonotypes with MiXCR, one entry per CDR3 protein. This table has approximately 700,000 distinct CDR3 sequences, 40% appearing once.

The V and J genes are TRBV19 and TRBJ1-1; D uncertain. This TCR derives from an adult man with Graves' ophthalmopathy. Sequenced sample: peripheral blood. CDR3: CASSIFLGRVRSPMNTEAFF. CDR3 in DNA: TGTGCCAGTAGTATATTTCTAGGGCGGGTTCGAAGTCCCATGAACACTGAAGCTTTCTTT. Filled out from reference TRBV19 and TRBJ1-1, the complete variable domain reads DGGITQSPKYLFRKEGQNVTLSCEQNLNHDAMYWYRQDPGQGLRLIYYSQIVNDFQKGDIAEGYSVSREKKESFPLTVTSAQKNPTAFYLCASSIFLGRVRSPMNTEAFFGQGTRLTVV.